A single sample gave rise to the 11 T cell receptor beta chains below, sequenced in a study of immune evolution from preneoplasia to lung adenocarcinoma. Libraries were prepared by immunoSEQ multiplex PCR; TCRdb keeps only in-frame clonotypes and omits some of them. The sample consists of 25,000 to 30,000 clones, around 70% of them appearing once. Sequenced sample: FFPE invasive lung adenocarcinoma tissue. The receptors come from a person in their sixties with invasive lung adenocarcinoma. Some clones in this sample may be carry-over from other donors' samples.

This clone was observed once. The chain combines TRBV19 with TRBJ2-5; the D gene could be TRBD1 or TRBD2 (5 bases each). The V gene's germline CDR1 is LNHDA and CDR2 SQIVND (reference sequence). Trimming took 4 bases from V and 7 from J, leaving 16 bases between them. The CDR3 extends over 14 amino acids. CDR3 residues: CASSNEGRKGTQYF. The CDR3 DNA follows: TGTGCCAGTAGTAATGAGGGGCGGAAGGGGACCCAGTACTTC.

V gene TRBV19 combines with J gene TRBJ1-3; TRBD1 agrees at 9 bases. The CDR3 is 15 amino acids. The V gene end was trimmed by 8 bases and the J gene end by 0 bases; junction bases not matched to a gene: 5. Germline CDR1 reads LNHDA; CDR2 reads SQIVND (reference sequence). The CDR3 reads CASLDRGFSGNTIYF. The CDR3 nucleotides are TGTGCCAGTTTGGACAGGGGTTTCTCTGGAAACACCATATATTTT.

This chain uses TRBV27 with TRBJ2-4; D may be TRBD1 (5 bases). This CDR3 spans 14 amino acids. V lost 2 bases, J lost 6 bases, and 11 bases lay in between. Germline loops: CDR1 MNHEY, CDR2 SMNVEV (reference sequence). CDR3 loop: CASSLQGTINIQYF. The CDR3, as DNA: TGTGCCAGCAGTTTACAGGGAACCATAAACATTCAGTACTTC.

J is TRBJ2-7 and V is TRBV6-5, with unresolved D. The V and J ends lost 6 bases and 2 bases respectively, with 17 bases between them. The germline V gene has CDR1 MNHEY and CDR2 SVGAGI. The CDR3 contains 15 residues. Here the CDR3 DNA reads TGTGCCAGCAGCCAAGACATAACCCTAACCTACGAGCAGTACTTC. Its protein is CASSQDITLTYEQYF.

This clone was picked up a small number of times. The V call is TRBV5-6, the J call TRBJ2-5; D is unresolved. Trimming pared 0 bases from V and 5 bases from J, leaving 8 bases between. The germline gives CDR1 SGHDT, CDR2 YYEEEE. The CDR3 sequence is 13 residues long. The CDR3 sequence: CASSLGGFETQYF. Written as DNA, the CDR3 is TGTGCCAGCAGCTTGGGTGGTTTTGAGACCCAGTACTTC. Looking up the rest from reference TRBV5-6 and TRBJ2-5 gives the full variable domain: DAGVTQSPTHLIKTRGQQVTLRCSPKSGHDTVSWYQQALGQGPQFIFQYYEEEERQRGNFPDRFSGHQFPNYSSELNVNALLLGDSALYLCASSLGGFETQYFGPGTRLLVL.

The rearrangement uses TRBV12-5 and TRBJ2-3, with 9 bases fitting TRBD2. This CDR3 region has 14 residues. J gave up 4 bases and V 7 bases, and 6 bases lay outside the gene matches. Germline V gene lookup returns CDR1 LGHNT and CDR2 FRNRAP. The CDR3 reads CASVVAGESDTQYF. The CDR3 region has the DNA TGTGCTAGTGTGGTAGCGGGAGAGTCAGATACGCAGTATTTT.

Turning to this clone: Other DNA variants within this sample encode the same CDR3. The genes are TRBV7-9 and TRBJ2-5; 7 positions match TRBD1. This CDR3 has 14 amino acids. After removal of 1 base from V and 3 bases from J, the junction contained 2 bases not matched to a gene. Per the germline V gene, CDR1 is SEHNR and CDR2 is FQNEAQ (reference sequence). CDR3 region: CASSLVGTEETQYF. The CDR3 coding sequence is TGTGCCAGCAGCTTAGTCGGGACAGAAGAGACCCAGTACTTC.

The rearrangement links TRBV7-9 to TRBJ2-5; tentatively, D is TRBD1 (5 bases). V dropped 5 bases and J dropped 3 bases, with 7 bases sitting between them. CDR3 length: 12 residues. Germline lookup yields CDR1 SEHNR and CDR2 FQNEAQ (reference sequence). In DNA form, the CDR3 reads TGTGCCAGCAGCCAGGACAAAGAGACCCAGTACTTC. Protein: CASSQDKETQYF.

The rearrangement uses TRBV28 and TRBJ2-7; 15 bases align to TRBD2. J lost 1 base, V lost 5 bases, and 9 bases had no gene match. Germline V gives CDR1 MDHEN, CDR2 SYDVKM. This CDR3 comprises 18 residues. The CDR3 DNA reads as TGTGCCAGCAGTACCCCGGGACTAGCGGGAGGACGTTCCTACGAGCAGTACTTC. Amino acids: CASSTPGLAGGRSYEQYF.

The genes are TRBV6-6 and TRBJ2-1, with D possibly being TRBD1 (7 bases). The V end was cut by 7 bases, the J end by 2 bases, with 15 bases between. The CDR3 sequence is 15 residues long. CDR1 is MNHNY and CDR2 is SVGAGI in the germline V gene (reference sequence). This CDR3 is CASNGGQGAYNEQFF. The CDR3 DNA follows: TGTGCCAGCAATGGAGGGCAGGGGGCCTACAATGAGCAGTTCTTC.

This clone was found once. The CDR3 DNA sequence: TGCGCCAGCAGCTCGGACGGAGAAAATGAAAAACTGTTTTTT. Protein sequence: CASSSDGENEKLFF. The rearrangement links TRBV5-1 to TRBJ1-4; D remains ambiguous. Germline CDR1 SGHRS, CDR2 YFSETQ. V was clipped by 3 bases and J by 5 bases, with 11 bases between them. The CDR3 is 14 amino acids.